This T cell receptor (beta chain) is drawn from a study of cytomegalovirus exposure and HLA in healthy donors. The study's findings and limits: Most subjects had HLA-A and HLA-B alleles reportedly predicted accurately by TCR beta sequences. A prior analysis recorded that most TCR beta V segments were productive about 87% or about 30% of the time.

The table lists this clone with a count of one. Its specificity is not known. The CDR3 covers 14 residues. Per the germline V gene, CDR1 is SGHRS and CDR2 is YFSETQ. The V end was cut by 0 bases, the J end by 5 bases, with 11 bases between. Vbeta (60) and Jbeta (13) primers were used in the PCR. The repertoire was sequenced with immunoSEQ multiplex PCR; TCRdb's copy has only in-frame clones and lacks some. This table has fewer than 200,000 clones, around 78% appearing once. This clonotype was obtained from a female donor in good health and CMV-seronegative. V is TRBV5-1 and J is TRBJ1-2, with D possibly TRBD1 on 5 matching bases. Material for sequencing was PBMCs. CDR3 region: CASSLAQGMYGYTF. The CDR3 nucleotides read TGCGCCAGCAGCTTGGCGCAGGGAATGTATGGCTACACCTTC.